Below are 10 T cell receptor beta chains sequenced from a single sample in a study of OX40 agonist ivuxolimab in advanced cancers. Only in-frame clones appear in the TCRdb table, and some are missing; sequencing was by immunoSEQ multiplex PCR. The repertoire has tens of thousands of clones, about 87% of them found once; the top ten carry around 1.8%. The sequences come from CD4+ or CD8+ T cells sorted from blood, collected in a trial of the OX40 agonist ivuxolimab. The receptors here all came from an adult with an advanced solid tumor such as melanoma, head and neck, liver or kidney cancer.

V is TRBV5-1 and J is TRBJ1-1; D is possibly TRBD1 (5 bases). With 6 bases removed from V and 2 bases from J, the gap between germline ends came to 17 bases. The CDR3 length is 15 residues. The germline V gene has CDR1 SGHRS and CDR2 YFSETQ. Here the CDR3 DNA reads TGCGCCAGCAAGGGGCCGGCAGGGCGAAACACTGAAGCTTTCTTT. It yields the protein CASKGPAGRNTEAFF.

This sequence joins TRBV6-6 and TRBJ2-7, with TRBD1 identical over 10 bases. Trimming took 5 bases from V and 4 from J; bases not matched to a gene: 8. The CDR3 is made up of 15 amino acids. Germline CDR1 is MNHNY and CDR2 is SVGAGI (reference sequence). As DNA, the CDR3 is TGTGCCAGCAGTCCTCCGGGACAGGGGACGTACGAGCAGTACTTC. This sequence encodes CASSPPGQGTYEQYF.

The rearrangement joins TRBV27 to TRBJ1-5; D may be TRBD1 (5 bases). This CDR3 comprises 14 residues. Germline loops: CDR1 MNHEY, CDR2 SMNVEV (reference sequence). V lost 6 bases to trimming and J lost 9 bases, with 18 bases between them. Here the CDR3 DNA reads TGTGCCAGCAGCTCTCGACAGTATAGCGGGCCCCAGCATTTT. It yields the protein CASSSRQYSGPQHF.

This chain uses TRBV7-9 with TRBJ1-4, with D tentatively TRBD1 (5 bases). The CDR3 has 16 amino acids. CDR1 is SEHNR, CDR2 FQNEAQ, per germline (reference sequence). Trimming left V 2 bases short and J 4 bases short, with 14 bases between. CDR3: CASSLLRPGRNEKLFF. Written as DNA, the CDR3 is TGTGCCAGCAGCTTACTTCGGCCAGGGCGTAATGAAAAACTGTTTTTT.

The V call is TRBV29-1, the J call TRBJ2-7, with TRBD2 as a possible D gene (5 bases). From germline, CDR1 is SQVTM and CDR2 ANQGSEA. With 4 bases removed from V and 2 bases from J, the gap between germline ends came to 15 bases. This CDR3 contains 14 residues. CDR3 DNA sequence: TGCAGCGTTGGAGGGAAACTACGGCCCTACGAGCAGTACTTC. It is translated as CSVGGKLRPYEQYF.

The J gene is TRBJ2-2, the V gene TRBV6-5, with TRBD2 matching 11 bases. Germline-derived CDR1 and CDR2 are MNHEY and SVGAGI. Trimming at V came to 6 bases and at J to 1 base, leaving 1 base not matched to a gene. CDR3 size: 15 residues. The CDR3 protein is CASSGLAGNTGELFF. For the CDR3, the DNA is TGTGCCAGCAGCGGACTAGCGGGGAACACCGGGGAGCTGTTTTTT.

V usage is TRBV7-9 and J usage is TRBJ2-5; 10 bases are shared with TRBD1. CDR3 length: 16 residues. With V trimmed by 7 bases and J by 5 bases, 13 bases remained unmatched. Per germline, CDR1 SEHNR and CDR2 FQNEAQ (reference sequence). CDR3 bases: TGTGCCAGCACCATACGTAGGGACAGGGGCCGGGAGACCCAGTACTTC. Translation gives CASTIRRDRGRETQYF.

This clone was seen only once. J is TRBJ1-2 and V is TRBV2; TRBD1 might be the D (5 bases). CDR1 and CDR2 (germline): SNHLY, FYNNEI. V was cut by 8 bases and J by 4 bases, with 14 bases left in between. This CDR3 contains 13 residues. CDR3 sequence reads: CASAGEGTYGYTF. CDR3 in DNA: TGTGCCAGCGCGGGGGAGGGGACCTATGGCTACACCTTC.

The gene calls are TRBV5-1 and TRBJ1-5; no clear D. The CDR3 consists of 15 residues. V lost 0 bases and J lost 2, with 9 bases in between. CDR1 SGHRS and CDR2 YFSETQ come from the germline V gene. The DNA for the CDR3 is TGCGCCAGCAGCTTGGAAGGTGTTCGCAATCAGCCCCAGCATTTT. Encoded protein: CASSLEGVRNQPQHF.

This clone was observed a few times. This chain joins TRBV18 and TRBJ2-7; 11 nucleotides agree with TRBD2. CDR1 is KGHSH and CDR2 is LQKENI in the germline V gene. V was pared by 6 bases and J by 6 bases, with 7 bases of the junction left unmatched. The CDR3 extends over 14 amino acids. The CDR3 sequence is CASSLTSGTFEQYF. CDR3 DNA sequence: TGTGCCAGCTCCTTGACTAGCGGGACATTCGAGCAGTACTTC.